The clone carrying this TCR beta chain showed up just a few times. The antigen remains unidentified. This sample was taken from a study of blood T cells in healthy people across ages. General study points: The recorded TCR beta diversity per million T cells decreased in a roughly linear manner with age. The long-lived group displayed more naive CD4+ cells, plus higher diversity, than the aged donors did.

The authors ran a second PCR of roughly 6 to 12 cycles using a sample-barcoded 5' primer and a J-beta primer mix. TCRdb re-called the 5' RACE reads through MiXCR, storing one row per CDR3 protein. The sample has 630,000 or so distinct CDR3 sequences, about 30% seen once. The CDR3 contains 13 residues. V was shortened by 1 base and J by 6 bases, with 9 bases between the two germline ends. Germline CDR1 and CDR2: SGHDN and FVKESK. The sequenced sample was blood. The rearrangement joins TRBV14 to TRBJ1-1; D uncertain. The receptor was derived from a woman aged 80 or over in good health. The CDR3 loop reads CASSQVQAAEAFF. CDR3 nucleotides: TGTGCCAGCAGCCAAGTGCAGGCGGCTGAAGCTTTCTTT.